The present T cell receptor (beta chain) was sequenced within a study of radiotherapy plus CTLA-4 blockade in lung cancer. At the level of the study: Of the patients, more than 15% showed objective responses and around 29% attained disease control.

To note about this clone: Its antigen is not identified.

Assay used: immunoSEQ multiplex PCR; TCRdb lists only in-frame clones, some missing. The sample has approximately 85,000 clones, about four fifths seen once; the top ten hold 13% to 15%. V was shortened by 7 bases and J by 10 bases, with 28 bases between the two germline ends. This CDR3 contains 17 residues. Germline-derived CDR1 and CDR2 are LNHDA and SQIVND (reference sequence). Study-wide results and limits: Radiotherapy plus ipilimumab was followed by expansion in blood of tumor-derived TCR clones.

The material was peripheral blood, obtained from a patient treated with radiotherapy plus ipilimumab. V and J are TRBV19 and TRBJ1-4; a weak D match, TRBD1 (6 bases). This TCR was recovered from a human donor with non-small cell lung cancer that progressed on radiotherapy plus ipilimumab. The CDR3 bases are TGTGCCAGTACCCCCCCCGGGACACCCACCGCCACTGGAAAACTGTTTTTT. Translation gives CASTPPGTPTATGKLFF.